One sample yielded the 20 T cell receptor beta chains listed below, sequenced in a study of T-cell reconstitution after alpha-beta-depleted transplantation in children. During its preparation, the TCRbeta library received unique molecular identifiers. TCRdb ran MiXCR on the PCR reads and lists one entry per CDR3 protein. Altogether approximately 250,000 distinct CDR3 sequences are present, approximately 9.9% being singletons, with the ten largest covering approximately 5%. The sequencing here drew on PBMCs from the stem cell graft donor, taken from the stem cell graft. These receptors all come from a human donor who donated a stem cell graft to a child with SCID.

Ten or more counts support this clonotype. The rearrangement uses TRBV12-3 or TRBV12-4 and TRBJ1-3, with D tentatively TRBD1 (5 bases). With 2 bases removed from V and 2 bases from J, the gap between germline ends came to 7 bases. The CDR3 is 14 residues long. CDR3 amino acids: CASSLQGTGNTIYF. DNA of the CDR3: TGTGCCAGCAGTTTACAGGGTACTGGAAACACCATATATTTT.

In its sample, this clonotype was seen many times. The genes are TRBV5-1 and TRBJ2-1, with D perhaps matching TRBD1 (5 bases). CDR3 size: 14 residues. The V and J ends lost 4 bases and 8 bases respectively, with 16 bases between them. Germline V gives CDR1 SGHRS, CDR2 YFSETQ. CDR3 residues: CASSNGRVGDEQFF. The CDR3 DNA sequence: TGCGCCAGCAGCAACGGCAGGGTTGGGGATGAGCAGTTCTTC. The whole variable domain, remainder taken from reference TRBV5-1 and TRBJ2-1, is KAGVTQTPRYLIKTRGQQVTLSCSPISGHRSVSWYQQTPGQGLQFLFEYFSETQRNKGNFPGRFSGRQFSNSRSEMNVSTLELGDSALYLCASSNGRVGDEQFFGPGTRLTVL.

The chain couples TRBV27 to TRBJ2-2; D gene ambiguous. This CDR3 comprises 15 residues. With 8 bases removed from V and 0 bases from J, the gap between germline ends came to 13 bases. Germline CDR1 and CDR2: MNHEY and SMNVEV (reference sequence). The CDR3 region is CASGRRSPNTGELFF. The CDR3, as DNA: TGTGCCAGCGGGCGCAGGAGCCCGAACACCGGGGAGCTGTTTTTT.

This clonotype was seen ten or more times. The V gene is TRBV2, the J gene TRBJ1-5; D gene unclear. CDR1 and CDR2 from the germline V gene are SNHLY and FYNNEI. V was clipped by 3 bases and J by 7 bases, with 10 bases between them. This CDR3 is built from 13 residues. The CDR3 nucleotides read TGTGCCAGCAGTGAGGGCAGGAACCAGCCCCAGCATTTT. Residues: CASSEGRNQPQHF.

The chain carries TRBV29-1 and TRBJ2-1; D gene uncertain. The CDR3 runs to 13 residues. The V end lost 8 bases, the J end lost 3 bases, and 14 bases lay between the germline ends. The germline CDR1 and CDR2 sequences are SQVTM and ANQGSEA. DNA for the CDR3: TGCAGCATCCTCGGGTCTCGCTACAATGAGCAGTTCTTC. It encodes CSILGSRYNEQFF.

This clonotype was seen repeatedly, ten times or more. The chain couples TRBV4-3 to TRBJ1-3, with D uncertain. Germline values: CDR1 LGHNA, CDR2 YSLEER. V was pared by 1 base and J by 4 bases, with 11 bases between. This CDR3 comprises 15 residues. The CDR3 loop reads CASSQGSGRGNTIYF. In DNA, the CDR3 is TGCGCCAGCAGCCAAGGGTCCGGGAGGGGAAACACCATATATTTT.

As concerns this clonotype: A much larger clonotype is one base distant, so this may be a read error. The J gene is TRBJ1-2, the V gene TRBV20-1; no reliable D call. Germline values: CDR1 DFQATT, CDR2 SNEGSKA (reference sequence). This CDR3 spans 12 amino acids. The CDR3 coding sequence is TGCAGTGCTAGAGGGCCCGGCTATGGCGACACCTTC. Translation gives CSARGPGYGDTF.

As for this clonotype: A much more abundant neighbour one base away suggests this may be a read error. The chain links TRBV10-2 to TRBJ2-5; 10 bases align to TRBD1. This CDR3 region has 13 residues. The germline V gene has CDR1 WSHSY and CDR2 SAAADI. The CDR3 DNA reads as TGCGCCATTGGACAGGGGGTACGGGAGACCCAGTCCTTC. It yields the protein CAIGQGVRETQSF.

This clonotype showed up many times. CDR3 amino acids: CASSRQGTGNTIYF. The CDR3 DNA follows: TGTGCCAGCAGTCGACAGGGGACTGGAAACACCATATATTTT. The chain couples TRBV27 to TRBJ1-3, with 8 bases lining up with TRBD1. Germline V gene data show CDR1 as MNHEY and CDR2 as SMNVEV (reference sequence). Germline trimming cut 5 bases from V and 2 bases from J; bases unmatched to any gene: 2. This CDR3 spans 14 amino acids.

This clonotype was seen many times. The chain is built from TRBV12-3 or TRBV12-4 and TRBJ2-1; no clear D gene. The CDR3 extends over 13 amino acids. Trimming removed 5 bases at V and 2 bases at J, with 7 bases between. The CDR3 reads CASSTTTYNEQFF. The CDR3, as DNA: TGTGCCAGCAGTACGACAACCTACAATGAGCAGTTCTTC.

This clonotype came up many times. The V call is TRBV12-3 or TRBV12-4, the J call TRBJ1-1, with D perhaps TRBD1 (5 bases). CDR3 length equals 13 residues. Trimming cost V 5 bases and J 7 bases, with 14 bases left between them. CDR3 DNA: TGTGCCAGCAGTCCGTCGACAGTTATTGAAGCTTTCTTT. Translating it yields CASSPSTVIEAFF.

The chain couples TRBV5-1 to TRBJ2-3; no reliable D call. The length of the CDR3 is 15 residues. V lost 4 bases to trimming and J lost 6 bases, with 18 bases between them. Germline CDR1 reads SGHRS; CDR2 reads YFSETQ. DNA for the CDR3: TGCGCCAGCAGCCCACCTACACGGGCCTTGGATACGCAGTATTTT. This sequence encodes CASSPPTRALDTQYF.

Ten or more counts support this clonotype. The chain carries TRBV12-3 or TRBV12-4 and TRBJ1-4; perhaps TRBD1 as D (6 bases). CDR3 length: 13 residues. V was pared by 6 bases and J by 8 bases, with 13 bases between. The CDR3 spells CASSRLGAEKLFF. DNA of the CDR3: TGTGCCAGCAGCCGCCTGGGGGCGGAAAAACTGTTTTTT.

This clonotype was counted many times. The rearrangement joins TRBV12-3 or TRBV12-4 to TRBJ2-2; perhaps D is TRBD1 or TRBD2 (6 bases each). The CDR3 covers 15 residues. Between the trimmed V and J ends, which lost 8 bases and 4 bases, there was a span of 17 bases. DNA for the CDR3: TGTGCCAGCGGGGGGCCATCGGGGGCCACCGGGGAGCTGTTTTTT. It encodes CASGGPSGATGELFF.

On this clonotype: Since a much larger clone is just one base distant, this may be a read error. This rearrangement joins TRBV5-5 to TRBJ1-2; no clear D. The CDR3 sequence is 14 residues long. Germline CDR1 is SGHKS and CDR2 is YYEKEE (reference sequence). The CDR3 protein is CACSPSQSNYGYTF. The CDR3, as DNA: TGTGCCTGCAGCCCGTCACAGAGTAACTATGGCTACACCTTC.

This clonotype occurred many times. The V and J genes are TRBV12-3 or TRBV12-4 and TRBJ2-5; D is unclear. CDR3 length equals 13 residues. Trimming stripped 1 base from V and 1 base from J, with 4 bases between. CDR3 loop: CASSLGTQETQYF. DNA of the CDR3: TGTGCCAGCAGTTTAGGCACCCAAGAGACCCAGTACTTC.

This clonotype was detected ten times or more. V is TRBV6-1 and J is TRBJ2-3; 10 bases fit TRBD2. CDR3 length: 15 residues. Germline loops: CDR1 MNHNS, CDR2 SASEGT. V trimming: 5 bases; J trimming: 4 bases; junction bases outside the gene matches: 6. The CDR3 DNA is TGTGCCAGCAGTCGCGGACTAGCGGAGGCAGATACGCAGTATTTT. Amino acids: CASSRGLAEADTQYF.

The table lists this clonotype with many counts. The chain links TRBV20-1 to TRBJ1-2; 7 bases align to TRBD1. The CDR3 runs to 16 residues. The V and J ends lost 3 bases and 7 bases, in that order; junction bases with no gene match: 17. The germline gives CDR1 DFQATT, CDR2 SNEGSKA (reference sequence). In nucleotides, the CDR3 is TGCAGTGCTAGCCCCATTGAACAGGGGAAGGAGGGTGGCTACACCTTC. It specifies CSASPIEQGKEGGYTF.

Concerning this clonotype: The conserved phenylalanine or tryptophan is not found at the CDR3 terminus, so this likely reflects a read error. The chain uses TRBV5-5 and TRBJ2-3; D is undetermined. Germline V lookup: CDR1 SGHKS, CDR2 YYEKEE (reference sequence). V was cut by 4 bases and J by 3 bases, with 6 bases left in between. The CDR3 is 12 residues long. CDR3 loop: CASSTSTDTQYL. Written as DNA, the CDR3 is TGTGCCAGCAGCACTTCAACAGATACGCAGTATCTT.

This clonotype was seen repeatedly, ten times or more. The V and J genes are TRBV5-1 and TRBJ1-1, with D possibly being TRBD1 (6 bases). Trimming shortened V by 4 bases and J by 1 base, and 17 bases separated the two germline ends. CDR1 and CDR2 (germline): SGHRS, YFSETQ. The CDR3 loop spans 16 amino acids. For the CDR3, the DNA is TGCGCCAGCAGCCCGGGACATAGCATGGGGAACACTGAAGCTTTCTTT. Residues: CASSPGHSMGNTEAFF.